Presented here are 5 T cell receptor beta chains from one specimen sequenced in a study of T cell responses to AZD1222 COVID-19 vaccine. Clones were read by immunoSEQ multiplex PCR, and TCRdb kept only the in-frame ones, dropping some. The sample yields approximately 110,000 clones, over 75% seen once. Sample: peripheral blood, taken on day 0 of AZD1222 vaccination. Receptors were obtained from an adult in good health.

This clone was seen just once. The chain recombines TRBV5-4 with TRBJ1-2; D is perhaps TRBD1 (5 bases). V lost 4 bases to trimming and J lost 8 bases, with 18 bases between them. CDR3 length equals 14 residues. CDR1 and CDR2 (germline): SGHNT, YYREEE (reference sequence). CDR3 coding DNA: TGTGCCAGCAGCCTCAGGTGGGGCGCGGACGGCTACACCTTC. It is translated as CASSLRWGADGYTF.

The chain has TRBV9 and TRBJ1-1; no clear D. The CDR3 loop spans 13 amino acids. The germline V gene encodes CDR1 SGDLS and CDR2 YYNGEE. V was shortened by 4 bases and J by 4 bases, with 11 bases between the two germline ends. This CDR3 reads CASSFGPITEAFF. CDR3 coding DNA: TGTGCCAGCAGCTTCGGGCCGATCACTGAAGCTTTCTTT.

V is TRBV28 and J is TRBJ1-6; D ambiguous. V lost 5 bases, J lost 13 bases, and 12 bases lay in between. Germline CDR1 MDHEN, CDR2 SYDVKM. This CDR3 is built from 12 residues. In nucleotides, the CDR3 is TGTGCCAGCAGTCCGTCGAACTCCCCCCTCCACTTT. It specifies CASSPSNSPLHF.

The genes are TRBV7-9 and TRBJ2-3; 14 bases map to TRBD2. The length of the CDR3 is 19 residues. In germline, CDR1 is SEHNR, CDR2 FQNEAQ (reference sequence). The V segment lost 4 bases and the J segment 5 bases; nucleotides outside the gene matches: 14. CDR3: CASSSGRAVGLAGEDTQYF. For the CDR3, the DNA is TGTGCCAGCAGCTCGGGACGGGCGGTGGGACTAGCGGGAGAAGATACGCAGTATTTT.

This clone was seen a handful of times. V and J are TRBV5-1 and TRBJ2-7, with D tentatively TRBD1 or TRBD2 (5 bases each). Germline V gene sequence: CDR1 SGHRS, CDR2 YFSETQ. CDR3 length: 15 residues. V was pared by 5 bases and J by 7 bases, with 22 bases between. The CDR3 loop reads CASRPLGTGFEEQYF. The CDR3 coding sequence is TGCGCCAGCAGGCCACTCGGGACGGGTTTTGAGGAGCAGTACTTC.